This passage covers 23 T cell receptor beta chains from one sample sequenced in a study of vaccination effects on CD4 cells after COVID-19. Method: immunoSEQ multiplex PCR; TCRdb's copy keeps in-frame clones and lacks some. Of 41,000 or so clones listed, 77% are singletons. Ahead of sequencing, the ViraFEST assay grew antigen-specific CD4+ T cells using viral peptide pools. Upon completion of around ten days in culture, CD4+ T cells were isolated. Nucleocapsid antibodies were negative in the vaccine recipients, who had never had SARS-CoV-2 infection. Their antigen targets remain unknown. The material sequenced was CD4+ T cells from PBMCs cultured with HCoV-NL63 spike peptides, taken before COVID-19 vaccination. The source is a human donor who received a COVID-19 vaccine.

The table lists this clone with a count of one. This chain connects TRBV5-5 to TRBJ1-5; D is ambiguous. Between the trimmed V and J ends, which lost 2 bases and 4 bases, there was a span of 10 bases. This CDR3 has 14 amino acids. Germline assignment: CDR1 SGHKS and CDR2 YYEKEE (reference sequence). The DNA for the CDR3 is TGTGCCAGCAGCTTCAGCACCCTGAATCAGCCCCAGCATTTT. As protein: CASSFSTLNQPQHF.

The V gene is TRBV6-5, the J gene TRBJ2-1, with 9 bases fitting TRBD1. Looked up from germline, CDR1 is MNHEY and CDR2 is SVGAGI. The V gene end was trimmed by 4 bases and the J gene end by 3 bases; junction bases not matched to a gene: 7. The CDR3 sequence is 16 residues long. Written as DNA, the CDR3 is TGTGCCAGCAGTTCCAGGACAGGGGCTAACTACAATGAGCAGTTCTTC. Protein: CASSSRTGANYNEQFF.

CDR3 bases: TGTGCCACCAGTGATTTGAAGGGGGGTCAGCCCCAGCATTTT. Translation gives CATSDLKGGQPQHF. The rearrangement joins TRBV24-1 to TRBJ1-5; D possibly corresponds to TRBD1 (6 bases). The germline CDR1 and CDR2 sequences are KGHDR and SFDVKD. This CDR3 has 14 amino acids. Deletions cut 0 bases from V and 6 bases from J, with 8 bases between.

This clone was recorded a few times. V usage is TRBV4-1 and J usage is TRBJ1-3; no clear D. Trimming left V 0 bases short and J 4 bases short, with 7 bases between. The CDR3 runs 14 residues. Germline CDR1 is MGHRA and CDR2 is YSYEKL. Here the CDR3 DNA reads TGCGCCAGCAGCCAAGACGTTTTAGGAAACACCATATATTTT. Translating it yields CASSQDVLGNTIYF.

The rearrangement uses TRBV18 and TRBJ2-3; 11 bases are shared with TRBD2. Germline V lookup: CDR1 KGHSH, CDR2 LQKENI. V was pared by 1 base and J by 4 bases, with 1 base of the junction left unmatched. The CDR3 totals 15 residues. DNA for the CDR3: TGTGCCAGCTCACCACGACTAGCGGGGCCAGATACGCAGTATTTT. The encoded protein is CASSPRLAGPDTQYF.

The rearrangement links TRBV14 to TRBJ1-6, with unresolved D. V shed 0 bases and J shed 9 bases, with 15 bases lying between them. Looked up from germline, CDR1 is SGHDN and CDR2 is FVKESK. The CDR3 totals 16 residues. In DNA, the CDR3 is TGTGCCAGCAGCCAAGAGTTTAAGGCCAGCAGTTCACCCCTCCACTTT. Translation: CASSQEFKASSSPLHF.

The chain is built from TRBV21-1 and TRBJ2-7; the D segment call TRBD1 is taken from the table without a DNA check. TRBV21-1 is listed as a pseudogene. The CDR3 has 16 amino acids. CDR3 amino acids: CASSKVTRQGAYEQYV. For the CDR3, the DNA is TGTGCCAGCAGCAAAGTAACCCGACAGGGGGCCTACGAGCAGTACGTC.

The V gene is TRBV2, the J gene TRBJ2-2; D is unresolved. CDR3 length: 13 amino acids. Deletions cut 4 bases from V and 2 bases from J, with 5 bases between. Germline CDR1 reads SNHLY; CDR2 reads FYNNEI. CDR3 nucleotide sequence: TGTGCCAGCAGTGGGAGAAACACCGGGGAGCTGTTTTTT. It is translated as CASSGRNTGELFF.

V and J are TRBV19 and TRBJ2-3; D uncertain. The CDR3 extends over 14 amino acids. V was shortened by 5 bases and J by 2 bases, with 11 bases between the two germline ends. Germline V gives CDR1 LNHDA, CDR2 SQIVND (reference sequence). This chain's CDR3 is CASSDSGFTDTQYF. In nucleotides, the CDR3 is TGTGCCAGTAGTGACTCTGGCTTCACAGATACGCAGTATTTT.

The chain links TRBV6-5 to TRBJ1-1; maybe TRBD1 (5 bases). The CDR3 length is 16 residues. Germline CDR1 reads MNHEY; CDR2 reads SVGAGI. The ends were cut back, 2 bases at V and 0 bases at J, with 13 bases in the middle. CDR3 sequence: CASSYELGQLNTEAFF. In nucleotides, the CDR3 is TGTGCCAGCAGTTACGAGTTGGGGCAGTTGAACACTGAAGCTTTCTTT.

The chain combines TRBV18 with TRBJ2-2; D call uncertain. The CDR3 consists of 15 residues. The V gene's germline CDR1 is KGHSH and CDR2 LQKENI. With 3 bases removed from V and 0 bases from J, the gap between germline ends came to 8 bases. For the CDR3, the DNA is TGTGCCAGCTCACCGCAACGGACGAACACCGGGGAGCTGTTTTTT. This encodes CASSPQRTNTGELFF.

This rearrangement joins TRBV19 to TRBJ2-2; D perhaps matches TRBD2 (7 bases). The CDR3 sequence is 15 residues long. V lost 6 bases, J lost 5 bases, and 16 bases lay in between. CDR1 is LNHDA and CDR2 is SQIVND in the germline V gene (reference sequence). In DNA, the CDR3 is TGTGCCAGTAGCGTTGGGGGGGGGCGAACCGGGGAGCTGTTTTTT. Translated, it gives CASSVGGGRTGELFF. Looking up the rest from reference TRBV19 and TRBJ2-2 gives the full variable domain: DGGITQSPKYLFRKEGQNVTLSCEQNLNHDAMYWYRQDPGQGLRLIYYSQIVNDFQKGDIAEGYSVSREKKESFPLTVTSAQKNPTAFYLCASSVGGGRTGELFFGEGSRLTVL.

This chain joins TRBV29-1 and TRBJ1-6; TRBD1 matches at 7 bases. Germline V gives CDR1 SQVTM, CDR2 ANQGSEA. There are 16 residues in the CDR3. Unmatched junction bases numbered 7, after V lost 2 bases and J lost 3 bases. The CDR3 loop reads CSVEIRGHNYNSPLHF. CDR3 nucleotide sequence: TGCAGCGTTGAAATAAGGGGGCACAACTATAATTCACCCCTCCACTTT.

The chain uses TRBV6-5 and TRBJ2-1; D unclear. Deletions cut 7 bases from V and 9 bases from J, with 10 bases between. CDR1 MNHEY and CDR2 SVGAGI come from the germline V gene. The CDR3 runs 11 residues. CDR3 loop: CASTNKLEQFF. The CDR3 DNA is TGTGCCAGCACTAATAAACTTGAGCAGTTCTTC.

This rearrangement joins TRBV6-2 or TRBV6-3 to TRBJ1-5, with D unclear. Trimming pared 4 bases from V and 4 bases from J, leaving 17 bases between. The CDR3 totals 16 residues. Germline assignment: CDR1 MNHEY and CDR2 SVGEGT. The CDR3 here is CASSSGPPGTNQPQHF. The DNA for the CDR3 is TGTGCCAGCAGTTCCGGGCCCCCGGGAACAAATCAGCCCCAGCATTTT.

V usage is TRBV2 and J usage is TRBJ2-2; 7 nucleotides match TRBD1. Germline assignment: CDR1 SNHLY and CDR2 FYNNEI. V was clipped by 5 bases and J by 6 bases; unmatched bases: 9. This CDR3 is 15 amino acids long. Here the CDR3 reads CASSNTGGQAGELFF. The CDR3 DNA reads as TGTGCCAGCAGTAACACTGGTGGACAGGCCGGGGAGCTGTTTTTT.

This chain links TRBV30 with TRBJ1-2, with a weak D call TRBD1 (6 bases). The CDR3 is 12 amino acids. Germline CDR1 and CDR2: GTSNPN and SVGIG (reference sequence). V lost 3 bases, J lost 7 bases, and 12 bases lay in between. The chain's CDR3 is CAWSQGKGGYTF. CDR3 nucleotides: TGTGCCTGGAGCCAGGGGAAGGGTGGCTACACCTTC.

This clone came up once. The rearrangement uses TRBV19 and TRBJ1-3, with 7 nucleotides matching TRBD1. Germline CDR1 is LNHDA and CDR2 is SQIVND (reference sequence). V dropped 7 bases and J dropped 1; count of bases not matched to a gene: 7. The CDR3 extends over 15 amino acids. The CDR3 DNA reads TGTGCCAGTATTACGACAGGGTTTTCTGGAAACACCATATATTTT. It yields the protein CASITTGFSGNTIYF.

This clone was seen only a few times. V usage is TRBV4-1 and J usage is TRBJ1-2; TRBD1 is a possible D gene (6 bases). Trimming took off 1 base at V and 6 bases at J, with 15 bases between the two ends. The germline V gene encodes CDR1 MGHRA and CDR2 YSYEKL. The CDR3 runs to 15 residues. CDR3 coding DNA: TGCGCCAGCAGCCAAGGATACAGGGTTCGGGATGGCTACACCTTC. Encoded protein: CASSQGYRVRDGYTF.

This clone was picked up a small number of times. The CDR3: CASRTRDRGDNEQFF. The CDR3 bases are TGTGCCAGCAGGACCCGGGACAGGGGGGACAATGAGCAGTTCTTC. The chain joins TRBV6-5 to TRBJ2-1; 11 bases fit TRBD1. Germline V lookup: CDR1 MNHEY, CDR2 SVGAGI. This CDR3 contains 15 residues. J gave up 5 bases and V 6 bases, and 6 bases lay outside the gene matches.

J is TRBJ2-1 and V is TRBV7-2; D might be TRBD1 (5 bases). The V end lost 5 bases, the J end lost 6 bases, and 14 bases lay between the germline ends. The germline CDR1 and CDR2 sequences are SGHTA and FQGNSA. This CDR3 is 14 amino acids long. The CDR3 sequence is CASSTQTESNEQFF. CDR3 sequence (DNA): TGTGCCAGCAGCACTCAGACAGAATCCAATGAGCAGTTCTTC.

The rearrangement joins TRBV4-2 to TRBJ2-1; D is unclear. Germline V gives CDR1 LGHNA, CDR2 YNFKEQ. This CDR3 comprises 15 residues. The germline V and J ends were trimmed by 1 base and 1 base, with 8 bases remaining between them. CDR3 sequence reads: CASSQAPGSYNEQFF. For the CDR3, the DNA is TGTGCCAGCAGCCAAGCCCCCGGTTCCTACAATGAGCAGTTCTTC.

The chain carries TRBV6-1 and TRBJ2-5, with D perhaps matching TRBD1 or TRBD2 (5 bases each). Germline CDR1 and CDR2: MNHNS and SASEGT. This CDR3 is 16 amino acids long. V lost 1 base and J 4 bases, leaving 16 bases between the germline ends. DNA for the CDR3: TGTGCCAGCAGTGAAGGAAACCCCCTGGGACGAGAGACCCAGTACTTC. Translated, it gives CASSEGNPLGRETQYF.